The T cell receptor (beta chain) described here comes from a study of blood T cells in healthy people across ages. In regard to this clonotype: One end of the junction varies from germline; a read error may be responsible.

The CDR3 spans 14 residues. Germline CDR1 is SGDLS and CDR2 is YYNGEE. Alongside a J-beta primer mix, a sample-barcoded 5' primer served in a second PCR lasting about 7 to 12 cycles. TCRdb re-derived calls from the 5' RACE reads in MiXCR, one entry per CDR3 protein. The sample holds 1.5 million to 2 million distinct CDR3 sequences, 49% seen once. The source is a middle-aged woman in good health. J is TRBJ2-4 and V is TRBV9, with a tentative D call TRBD2 (6 bases). The closer fit of TRBJ2-5 to the DNA end suggests the J call may be wrong. Sequenced: blood. The CDR3 DNA reads as TGTACCAGCAGCTCATCCGGGACTGTAGAGACCCAGTACTTC. It is translated as CTSSSSGTVETQYF.